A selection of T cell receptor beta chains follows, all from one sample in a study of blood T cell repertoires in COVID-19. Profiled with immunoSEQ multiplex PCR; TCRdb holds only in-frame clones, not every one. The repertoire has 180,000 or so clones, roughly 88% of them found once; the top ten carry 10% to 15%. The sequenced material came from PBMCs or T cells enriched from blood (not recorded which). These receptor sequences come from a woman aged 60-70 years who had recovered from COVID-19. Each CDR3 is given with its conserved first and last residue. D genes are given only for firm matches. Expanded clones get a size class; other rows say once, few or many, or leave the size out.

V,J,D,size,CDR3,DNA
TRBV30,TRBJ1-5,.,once,CAGGRGNNQPQHF,TGTGCCGGGGGACGGGGGAACAATCAGCCCCAGCATTTT
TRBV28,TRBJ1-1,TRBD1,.,CASSTGTGATEAFF,TGTGCCAGCAGCACCGGGACAGGGGCCACTGAAGCTTTCTTT
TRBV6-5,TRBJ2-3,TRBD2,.,CAARTAGDTDTQYF,TGTGCCGCCAGGACAGCGGGGGACACAGATACGCAGTATTTT
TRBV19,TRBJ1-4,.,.,CASSITLSPEKLFF,TGTGCCAGTAGTATTACTTTAAGCCCTGAAAAACTGTTTTTT
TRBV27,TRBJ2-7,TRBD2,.,CATVAGAGGEQYF,TGTGCCACCGTGGCGGGCGCGGGAGGGGAGCAGTACTTC
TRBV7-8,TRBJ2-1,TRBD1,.,CASSLLPGGTYNEQFF,TGTGCCAGCAGCTTACTTCCAGGGGGTACCTACAATGAGCAGTTCTTC
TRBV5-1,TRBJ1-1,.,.,CASSLDSSNTEAFF,TGCGCCAGCAGCCTAGACAGCTCGAACACTGAAGCTTTCTTT
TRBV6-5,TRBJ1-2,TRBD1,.,CASRRGPDYGYTF,TGTGCCAGCAGGAGGGGGCCAGACTATGGCTACACCTTC
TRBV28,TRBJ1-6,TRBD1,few,CASSSGQGDYAPLHF,TGTGCCAGCAGTTCGGGACAGGGCGATTATGCACCCCTCCACTTT
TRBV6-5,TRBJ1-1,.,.,CASSDLRQINSEAFF,TGTGCCAGCAGCGACCTCAGACAGATTAACAGTGAAGCTTTCTTT
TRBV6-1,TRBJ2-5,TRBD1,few,CASSEIGRDRETQYF,TGTGCCAGCAGTGAAATTGGTCGGGACAGGGAGACCCAGTACTTC
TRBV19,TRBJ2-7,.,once,CASSAQDYEQYF,TGTGCCAGTAGTGCACAGGACTACGAGCAGTACTTC
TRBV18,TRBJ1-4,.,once,CASSQDATNEKLFF,TGTGCCAGCTCCCAGGATGCAACTAATGAAAAACTGTTTTTT
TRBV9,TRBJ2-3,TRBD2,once,CASSVESGASGTDTQYF,TGTGCCAGCAGCGTAGAATCCGGGGCTAGCGGTACAGATACGCAGTATTTT
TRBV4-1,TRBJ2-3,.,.,CASSQVLTSSTDTQYF,TGCGCCAGCAGCCAAGTCCTGACTTCTAGCACAGATACGCAGTATTTT
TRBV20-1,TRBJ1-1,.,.,CSASTGNTEAFF,TGCAGTGCTAGTACCGGGAACACTGAAGCTTTCTTT
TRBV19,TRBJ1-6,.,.,CASSIALWYSPLHF,TGTGCCAGTAGTATAGCCCTATGGTATTCACCCCTCCACTTT
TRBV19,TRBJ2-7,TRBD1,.,CASSQNRDSEYEQYF,TGTGCCAGTAGCCAAAACCGGGACAGCGAGTACGAGCAGTACTTC
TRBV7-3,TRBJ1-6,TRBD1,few,CASSRLGTANSPLHF,TGTGCCAGCAGCCGACTCGGGACAGCAAATTCACCCCTCCACTTT
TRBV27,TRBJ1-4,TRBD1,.,CASSLSRTGSYEKLFF,TGTGCCAGCAGTTTATCGAGGACAGGGTCCTATGAAAAACTGTTTTTT
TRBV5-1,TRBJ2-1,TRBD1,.,CASSLGQGGNEQFF,TGCGCCAGCAGCTTGGGACAGGGGGGAAATGAGCAGTTCTTC
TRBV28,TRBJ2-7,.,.,CASSILGPPYEQYF,TGTGCCAGCAGTATCTTGGGGCCCCCCTACGAGCAGTACTTC
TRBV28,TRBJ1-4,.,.,CASSPGRGNYEKLFF,TGTGCCAGCAGTCCCGGACGGGGGAATTATGAAAAACTGTTTTTT
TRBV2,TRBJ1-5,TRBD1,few,CASSASGQLRNQPQHF,TGTGCCAGCAGTGCTTCGGGACAGCTCCGCAATCAGCCCCAGCATTTT
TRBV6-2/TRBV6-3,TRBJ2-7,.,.,CASSYSQRNTYEQYF,TGTGCCAGCAGTTACTCCCAGCGAAACACCTACGAGCAGTACTTC
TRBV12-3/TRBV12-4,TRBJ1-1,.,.,CASSFTSGGEAFF,TGTGCCAGCAGTTTTACATCCGGGGGAGAAGCTTTCTTT
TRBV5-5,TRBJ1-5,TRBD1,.,CASSLGGQALNQPQHF,TGTGCCAGCAGCTTGGGAGGACAGGCGCTCAATCAGCCCCAGCATTTT
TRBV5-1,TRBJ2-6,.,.,CASGDSYRANVLTF,TGCGCCAGCGGCGACTCGTATCGGGCCAACGTCCTGACTTTC
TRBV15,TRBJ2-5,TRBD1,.,CATSSRQGDQETQYF,TGTGCCACCAGCAGCAGACAGGGAGACCAAGAGACCCAGTACTTC
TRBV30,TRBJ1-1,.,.,CAWRGSLNTEAFF,TGTGCCTGGAGGGGCTCTTTGAACACTGAAGCTTTCTTT
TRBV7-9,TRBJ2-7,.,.,CASSLGYGSSYEQYF,TGTGCCAGCAGCTTAGGGTACGGGTCTAGCTACGAGCAGTACTTC
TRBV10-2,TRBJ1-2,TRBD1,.,CASSDLTGGDGYTF,TGCGCCAGCAGTGACTTGACAGGGGGAGATGGCTACACCTTC
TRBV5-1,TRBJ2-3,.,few,CASSLGPTRYF,TGCGCCAGCAGCCTTGGCCCAACCCGGTATTTT
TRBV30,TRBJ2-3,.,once,CAWSVLSTDTQYF,TGTGCCTGGAGTGTTCTTAGCACAGATACGCAGTATTTT
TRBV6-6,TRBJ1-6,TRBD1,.,CASSRMRTGSYTDNSPLHF,TGTGCCAGCAGTCGGATGAGGACAGGTTCCTATACTGATAATTCACCCCTCCACTTT
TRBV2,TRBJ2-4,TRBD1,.,CASTPDRGRGTKNIQYF,TGTGCCAGCACCCCGGACAGGGGGCGCGGGACCAAAAACATTCAGTACTTC
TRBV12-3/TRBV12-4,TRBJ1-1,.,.,CASSLRRRHVAFF,TGTGCCAGCAGTTTAAGGAGGCGTCATGTTGCTTTCTTT
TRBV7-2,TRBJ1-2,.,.,CASSPGVFAGRGDGYTF,TGTGCCAGCAGCCCGGGGGTCTTCGCAGGCCGGGGGGATGGCTACACCTTC
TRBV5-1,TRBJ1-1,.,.,CASTALPITGGGTEAFF,TGCGCCAGCACGGCTCTTCCTATAACTGGCGGTGGCACTGAAGCTTTCTTT
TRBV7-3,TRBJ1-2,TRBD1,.,CASSSDQGEEGYTF,TGTGCCAGCAGCTCCGATCAGGGGGAGGAAGGCTACACCTTC
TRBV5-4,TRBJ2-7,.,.,CASSLDGGYEQYF,TGTGCCAGCAGTCTTGACGGGGGCTACGAGCAGTACTTC
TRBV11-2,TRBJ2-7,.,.,CASSLLHATYEQYF,TGTGCCAGCAGCTTACTGCACGCTACCTACGAGCAGTACTTC
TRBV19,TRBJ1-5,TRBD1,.,CASSSTGQGARQPQHF,TGTGCCAGTAGCTCCACCGGACAGGGGGCGAGGCAGCCCCAGCATTTT
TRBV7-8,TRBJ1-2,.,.,CASSPLLRQGTVNGYTF,TGTGCCAGCAGTCCTCTTCTCCGCCAGGGAACGGTGAATGGCTACACCTTC
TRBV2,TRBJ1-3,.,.,CASSSSRTELAGNTIYF,TGTGCCAGCAGTTCCTCAAGGACAGAACTAGCTGGAAACACCATATATTTT
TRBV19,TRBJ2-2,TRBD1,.,CASSIGQGVQRTGELFF,TGTGCCAGTAGTATCGGCCAGGGGGTGCAGAGGACCGGGGAGCTGTTTTTT
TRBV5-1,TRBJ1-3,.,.,CARQAGNTIYF,TGCGCCAGACAGGCTGGAAACACCATATATTTT
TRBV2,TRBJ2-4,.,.,CASSGDSGIQYF,TGTGCCAGCAGCGGGGACTCGGGCATTCAGTACTTC
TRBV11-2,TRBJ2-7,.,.,CASRRTGWEQYF,TGTGCCAGCCGGCGAACGGGGTGGGAGCAGTACTTC
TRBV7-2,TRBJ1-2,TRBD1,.,CASSFPGQGYTF,TGTGCCAGCAGCTTTCCGGGACAGGGCTACACCTTC
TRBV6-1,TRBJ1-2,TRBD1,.,CASSEATGRNYGYTF,TGTGCCAGCAGTGAAGCGACAGGGAGGAACTATGGCTACACCTTC
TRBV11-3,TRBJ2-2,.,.,CASSLGDTGELFF,TGTGCCAGCAGCTTAGGAGACACCGGGGAGCTGTTTTTT
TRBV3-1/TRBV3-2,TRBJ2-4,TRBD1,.,CASSRGTDPKNIQYF,TGTGCCAGCAGCCGAGGGACAGACCCCAAAAACATTCAGTACTTC
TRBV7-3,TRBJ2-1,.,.,CASSLTPSSGASEQFF,TGTGCCAGCAGCTTAACCCCATCCTCAGGGGCGAGCGAGCAGTTCTTC
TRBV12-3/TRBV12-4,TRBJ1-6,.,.,CASSPDTSAPLHF,TGTGCCAGCAGCCCGGACACCTCGGCACCCCTCCACTTT
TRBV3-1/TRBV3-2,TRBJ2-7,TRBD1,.,CASSQDWTGARGEQYF,TGTGCCAGCAGCCAAGATTGGACAGGGGCCAGGGGGGAGCAGTACTTC
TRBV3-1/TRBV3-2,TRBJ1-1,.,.,CASSQVSGNTEAFF,TGTGCCAGCAGCCAAGTTTCGGGGAACACTGAAGCTTTCTTT
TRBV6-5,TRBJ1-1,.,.,CASSYSPSLDTEAFF,TGTGCCAGCAGTTATTCCCCCTCACTCGACACTGAAGCTTTCTTT